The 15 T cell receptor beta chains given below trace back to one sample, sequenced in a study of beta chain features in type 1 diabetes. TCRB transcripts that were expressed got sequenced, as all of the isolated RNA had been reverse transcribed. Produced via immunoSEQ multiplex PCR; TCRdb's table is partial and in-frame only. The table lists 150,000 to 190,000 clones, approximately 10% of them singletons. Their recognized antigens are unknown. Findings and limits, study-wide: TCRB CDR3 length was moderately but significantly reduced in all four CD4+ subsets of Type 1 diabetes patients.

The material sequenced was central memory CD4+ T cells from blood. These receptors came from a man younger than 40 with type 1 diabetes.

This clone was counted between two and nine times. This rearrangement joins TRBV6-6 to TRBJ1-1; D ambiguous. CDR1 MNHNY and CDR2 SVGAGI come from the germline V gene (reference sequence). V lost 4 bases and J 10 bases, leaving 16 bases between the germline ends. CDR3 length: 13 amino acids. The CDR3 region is CASSFSRSTGAFF. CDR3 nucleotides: TGTGCCAGCAGTTTTTCTAGGAGTACCGGAGCTTTCTTT.

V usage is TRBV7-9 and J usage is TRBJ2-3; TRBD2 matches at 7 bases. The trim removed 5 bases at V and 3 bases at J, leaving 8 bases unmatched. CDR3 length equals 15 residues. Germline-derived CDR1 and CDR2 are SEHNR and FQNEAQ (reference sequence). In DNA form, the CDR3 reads TGTGCCAGCAGCCCTCGGGGGGATAGGACAGATACGCAGTATTTT. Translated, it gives CASSPRGDRTDTQYF. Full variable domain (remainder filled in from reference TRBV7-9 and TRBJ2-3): DTGVSQNPRHKITKRGQNVTFRCDPISEHNRLYWYRQTLGQGPEFLTYFQNEAQLEKSRLLSDRFSAERPKGSFSTLEIQRTEQGDSAMYLCASSPRGDRTDTQYFGPGTRLTVL.

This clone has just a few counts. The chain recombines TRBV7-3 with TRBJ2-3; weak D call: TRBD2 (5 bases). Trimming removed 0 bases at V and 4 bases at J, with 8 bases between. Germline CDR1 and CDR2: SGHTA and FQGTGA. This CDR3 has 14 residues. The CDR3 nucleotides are TGTGCCAGCAGCTTAACGACGCGGGCAGATACGCAGTATTTT. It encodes CASSLTTRADTQYF.

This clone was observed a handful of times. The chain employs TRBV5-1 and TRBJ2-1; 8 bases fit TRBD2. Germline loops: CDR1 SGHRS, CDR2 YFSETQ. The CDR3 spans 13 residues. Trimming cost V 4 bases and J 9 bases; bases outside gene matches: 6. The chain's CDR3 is CASSPTSDGEQFF. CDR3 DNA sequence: TGCGCCAGCAGCCCGACTAGCGACGGTGAGCAGTTCTTC.

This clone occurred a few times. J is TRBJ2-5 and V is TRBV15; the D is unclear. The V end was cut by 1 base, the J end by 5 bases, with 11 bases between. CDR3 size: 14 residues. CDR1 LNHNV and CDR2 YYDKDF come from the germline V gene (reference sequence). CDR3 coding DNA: TGTGCCACCAGCAGAGGTCTAATCGGGGAGACCCAGTACTTC. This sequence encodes CATSRGLIGETQYF.

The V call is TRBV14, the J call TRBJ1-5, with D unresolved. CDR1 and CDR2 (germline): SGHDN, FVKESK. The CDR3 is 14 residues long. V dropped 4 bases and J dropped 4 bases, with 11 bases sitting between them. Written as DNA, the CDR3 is TGTGCCAGCAGCCCTGCGGCAGTGAATCAGCCCCAGCATTTT. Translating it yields CASSPAAVNQPQHF.

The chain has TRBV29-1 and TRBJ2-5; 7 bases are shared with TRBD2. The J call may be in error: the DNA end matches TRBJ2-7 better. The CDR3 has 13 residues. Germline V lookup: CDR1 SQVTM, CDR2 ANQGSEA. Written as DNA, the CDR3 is TGCAGCGTTGTGGGCGGGAGAAGCGACGAGCAGTACTTC. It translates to CSVVGGRSDEQYF.

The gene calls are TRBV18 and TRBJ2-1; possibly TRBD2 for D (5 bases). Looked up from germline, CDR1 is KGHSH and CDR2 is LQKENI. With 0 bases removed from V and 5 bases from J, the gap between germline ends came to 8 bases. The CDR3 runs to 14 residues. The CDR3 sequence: CASSPPTTNNEQFF. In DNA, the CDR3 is TGTGCCAGCTCACCACCGACTACAAACAATGAGCAGTTCTTC.

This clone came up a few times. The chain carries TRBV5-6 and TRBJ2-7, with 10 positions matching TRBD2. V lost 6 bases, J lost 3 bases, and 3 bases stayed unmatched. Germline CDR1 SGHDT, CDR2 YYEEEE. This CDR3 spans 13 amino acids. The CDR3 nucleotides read TGTGCCAGCACGCTAGCGGGAGTCTACGAGCAGTACTTC. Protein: CASTLAGVYEQYF. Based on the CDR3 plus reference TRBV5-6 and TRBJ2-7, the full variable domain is DAGVTQSPTHLIKTRGQQVTLRCSPKSGHDTVSWYQQALGQGPQFIFQYYEEEERQRGNFPDRFSGHQFPNYSSELNVNALLLGDSALYLCASTLAGVYEQYFGPGTRLTVT.

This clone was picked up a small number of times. The CDR3 loop is CASSQGTGMYEQYF. The CDR3 DNA reads TGTGCCAGCTCACAGGGGACAGGGATGTACGAGCAGTACTTC. The rearrangement links TRBV18 to TRBJ2-7; TRBD1 aligns across 9 bases. Germline lookup yields CDR1 KGHSH and CDR2 LQKENI. With 4 bases clipped from V and 4 bases from J, the junction kept 5 bases outside the gene matches. The CDR3 length is 14 residues.

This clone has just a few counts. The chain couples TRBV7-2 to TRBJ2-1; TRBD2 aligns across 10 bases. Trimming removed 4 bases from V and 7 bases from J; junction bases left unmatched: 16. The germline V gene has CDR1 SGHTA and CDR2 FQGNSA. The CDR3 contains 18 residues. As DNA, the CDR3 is TGTGCCAGCAGCTCCCCACGCGGGGGACTAGCGTTTAGGAATGAGCAGTTCTTC. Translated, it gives CASSSPRGGLAFRNEQFF.

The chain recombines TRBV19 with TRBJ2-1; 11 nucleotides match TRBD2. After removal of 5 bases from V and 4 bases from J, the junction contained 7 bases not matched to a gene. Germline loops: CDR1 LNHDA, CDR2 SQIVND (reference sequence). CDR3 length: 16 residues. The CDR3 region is CASSSRLAGPYNEQFF. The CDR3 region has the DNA TGTGCCAGTAGTTCCAGACTAGCGGGACCATACAATGAGCAGTTCTTC.

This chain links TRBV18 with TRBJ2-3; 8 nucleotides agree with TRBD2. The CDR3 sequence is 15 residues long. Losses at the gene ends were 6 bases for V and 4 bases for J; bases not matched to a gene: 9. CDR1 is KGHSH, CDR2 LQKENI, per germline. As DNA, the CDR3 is TGTGCCAGCTCTGTGGCGGGAGGCCTCGCAGATACGCAGTATTTT. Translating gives CASSVAGGLADTQYF.

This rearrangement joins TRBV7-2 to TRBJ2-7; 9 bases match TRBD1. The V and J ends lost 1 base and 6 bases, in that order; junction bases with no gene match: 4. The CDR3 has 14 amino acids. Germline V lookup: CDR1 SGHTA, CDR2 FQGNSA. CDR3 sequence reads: CASSLVGQGIEQYF. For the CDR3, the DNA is TGTGCCAGCAGCTTAGTGGGACAGGGAATCGAGCAGTACTTC.

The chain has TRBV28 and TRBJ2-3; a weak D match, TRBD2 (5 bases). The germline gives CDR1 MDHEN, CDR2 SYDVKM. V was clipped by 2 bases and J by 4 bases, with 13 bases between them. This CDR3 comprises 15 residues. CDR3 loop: CASSLRTPRPDTQYF. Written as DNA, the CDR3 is TGTGCCAGCAGTTTAAGGACTCCCCGCCCAGATACGCAGTATTTT. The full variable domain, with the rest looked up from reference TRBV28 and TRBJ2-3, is DVKVTQSSRYLVKRTGEKVFLECVQDMDHENMFWYRQDPGLGLRLIYFSYDVKMKEKGDIPEGYSVSREKKERFSLILESASTNQTSMYLCASSLRTPRPDTQYFGPGTRLTVL.